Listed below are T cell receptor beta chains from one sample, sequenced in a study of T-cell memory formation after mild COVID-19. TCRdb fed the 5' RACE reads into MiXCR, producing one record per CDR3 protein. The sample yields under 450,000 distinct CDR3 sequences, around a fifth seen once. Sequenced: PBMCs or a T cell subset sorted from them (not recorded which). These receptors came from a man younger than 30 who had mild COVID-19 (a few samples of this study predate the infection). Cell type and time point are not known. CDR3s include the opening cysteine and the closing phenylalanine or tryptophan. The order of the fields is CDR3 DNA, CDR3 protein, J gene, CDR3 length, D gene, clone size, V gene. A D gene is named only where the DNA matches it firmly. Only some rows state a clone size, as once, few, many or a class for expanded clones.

TGTGCCAGCACCCCGCACGGTAGCTCCTACAATGAGCAGTTCTTC | CASTPHGSSYNEQFF | TRBJ2-1 | 15 | NA | NA | TRBV6-6
TGTGCCAGCAGTGTGACAGGGGGAGGCTCTGGAAACACCATATATTTT | CASSVTGGGSGNTIYF | TRBJ1-3 | 16 | TRBD1 | NA | TRBV2
TGTGCCAGCAGCTTGGCCGGAGGTTCCTCTGGGGCCAACGTCCTGACTTTC | CASSLAGGSSGANVLTF | TRBJ2-6 | 17 | NA | NA | TRBV7-2
TGTGCCAGCAGTTTCGCAGCTGATGGCTACACCTTC | CASSFAADGYTF | TRBJ1-2 | 12 | NA | few | TRBV6-6
TGCAGTGCTTTGCGGGGACTACCCGACAATGAGCAGTTCTTC | CSALRGLPDNEQFF | TRBJ2-1 | 14 | TRBD2 | NA | TRBV20-1
TGCGCCAGCAGCCCCAATCAGGAGAACACTGAAGCTTTCTTT | CASSPNQENTEAFF | TRBJ1-1 | 14 | NA | few | TRBV5-1
TGTGCCAGCAGCCAAGATTTGCGGGGGAGGAGCTCCTACGAGCAGTACTTC | CASSQDLRGRSSYEQYF | TRBJ2-7 | 17 | TRBD2 | once | TRBV4-2
TGTGCCAGCAGTTATGGGCCGGCGGAAGACTACGAGCAGTACTTC | CASSYGPAEDYEQYF | TRBJ2-7 | 15 | NA | few | TRBV7-9
TGCAGCGTGGGGGGACAGCACAACACCGGGGAGCTGTTTTTT | CSVGGQHNTGELFF | TRBJ2-2 | 14 | NA | NA | TRBV29-1
TGTGCCAGCAGTTTAGAGGGGGCGAGTCAGCCCCAGCATTTT | CASSLEGASQPQHF | TRBJ1-5 | 14 | TRBD1 | NA | TRBV12-3/TRBV12-4
TGTGCCAGCAGTTACATGGCTGAAGCTTTCTTT | CASSYMAEAFF | TRBJ1-1 | 11 | NA | NA | TRBV6-5
TGCGCCAGCAGCCCGCGACTAGGCGGAGAGACCCAGTACTTC | CASSPRLGGETQYF | TRBJ2-5 | 14 | NA | many | TRBV5-1
TGCAGTGCTAACCTAGCGGGGGCCTACAATGAGCAGTTCTTC | CSANLAGAYNEQFF | TRBJ2-1 | 14 | TRBD2 | few | TRBV20-1
TGTGCCAGCAGCACGCGAGGTAGTAGAGAGACCCAGTACTTC | CASSTRGSRETQYF | TRBJ2-5 | 14 | NA | NA | TRBV7-2
TGTGCAAGCAGTTGGGGTTCAGGGTATGGGAGCTCCTACGAGCAGTACTTC | CASSWGSGYGSSYEQYF | TRBJ2-7 | 17 | NA | NA | TRBV28
TGCGCCAGCAGCCAAGAAAGGGTCGGCGAGCAGTACTTC | CASSQERVGEQYF | TRBJ2-7 | 13 | NA | NA | TRBV5-1
TGTGCCAGCAGCCCCTACAGGGGGCGCGGTGAAGCTTTCTTT | CASSPYRGRGEAFF | TRBJ1-1 | 14 | TRBD1 | few | TRBV7-9
TGTGCCACCAGCAGAGATCCTGGGAAAGAGACCCAGTACTTC | CATSRDPGKETQYF | TRBJ2-5 | 14 | NA | NA | TRBV15
TGCGCCAGCAGCTGGCGGACAGGGTCCTACGAGCAGTACTTC | CASSWRTGSYEQYF | TRBJ2-7 | 14 | TRBD1 | NA | TRBV5-1
TGTGCCAGCAGCCAAGATCCCGGCTACCGCACAGATACGCAGTATTTT | CASSQDPGYRTDTQYF | TRBJ2-3 | 16 | NA | NA | TRBV4-2
TGTGCCAGCACCCTTCGGGATAGCACAGGCCCTAGCACAGATACGCAGTATTTT | CASTLRDSTGPSTDTQYF | TRBJ2-3 | 18 | NA | few | TRBV28
TGTGCCAGCGGAGGGCCAGGGGTATCGGACTATGGCTACACCTTC | CASGGPGVSDYGYTF | TRBJ1-2 | 15 | NA | many | TRBV6-5
TGTGCCAGCAGCCCACCCCGGGCAGGCGCGAACACCGGGGAGCTGTTTTTT | CASSPPRAGANTGELFF | TRBJ2-2 | 17 | NA | NA | TRBV11-2
TGCGCCAGCAGACAGGGGCGGGACACTGAAGCTTTCTTT | CASRQGRDTEAFF | TRBJ1-1 | 13 | TRBD1 | NA | TRBV10-2
TGTGCCAGCGGACAGGCCTCAAGACGGAACGGGGAGCTGTTTTTT | CASGQASRRNGELFF | TRBJ2-2 | 15 | TRBD1 | few | TRBV7-9
TGCGCCAGCAGCCAAGATCGATCGCAGTACACAGATACGCAGTATTTT | CASSQDRSQYTDTQYF | TRBJ2-3 | 16 | NA | NA | TRBV4-1
TGCGCCAGCAGCTTGTCCCGGGGGCCGCAAGAGACCCAGTACTTC | CASSLSRGPQETQYF | TRBJ2-5 | 15 | NA | NA | TRBV5-1
TGCAGTGCTATTGACCAGGGGGGCAATCAGCCCCAGCATTTT | CSAIDQGGNQPQHF | TRBJ1-5 | 14 | TRBD1 | few | TRBV20-1
TGTGCTAGCAGCGATGGGATCTCCGGAAGGACTAGCGGGGCCAACACCGGGGAGCTGTTTTTT | CASSDGISGRTSGANTGELFF | TRBJ2-2 | 21 | TRBD2 | NA | TRBV7-7
TGTGCCAGCAGTTACTCGATACGGCCAACTAATGAAAAACTGTTTTTT | CASSYSIRPTNEKLFF | TRBJ1-4 | 16 | NA | NA | TRBV6-5
TGTGCCAGCAGTAGACAGACCCAAGAGACCCAGTACTTC | CASSRQTQETQYF | TRBJ2-5 | 13 | NA | few | TRBV6-2/TRBV6-3
TGTGCCAGCAGTACTCCTAATGAGCAGTTCTTC | CASSTPNEQFF | TRBJ2-1 | 11 | NA | NA | TRBV28
TGTGCCAGCAGGCGTGGGGGGGCCTCTGAGCAGTTCTTC | CASRRGGASEQFF | TRBJ2-1 | 13 | NA | NA | TRBV12-3/TRBV12-4
TGTGCCAGCAGCTTAGGGACAGGGAAATTTATCGTGGATACGCAGTATTTT | CASSLGTGKFIVDTQYF | TRBJ2-3 | 17 | TRBD1 | few | TRBV11-2
TGTGCCAGCAGTGAGGGGGGTCTAGACCCCTACAATGAGCAGTTCTTC | CASSEGGLDPYNEQFF | TRBJ2-1 | 16 | NA | NA | TRBV2
TGCGCCAGCAGGGTCCAGGGGGCTCGCTCCTACGAGCAGTACTTC | CASRVQGARSYEQYF | TRBJ2-7 | 15 | TRBD1 | NA | TRBV4-1
TGTGCCACCAGCAGAGTTTTGCACACCGGGGAGCTGTTTTTT | CATSRVLHTGELFF | TRBJ2-2 | 14 | NA | few | TRBV15
TGTGCCAGCACCCGGGGGGGTCCTATGAACACTGAAGCTTTCTTT | CASTRGGPMNTEAFF | TRBJ1-1 | 15 | NA | NA | TRBV6-1
TGTGCCAGCGGCCTAGGACAGTCGAACACCGGGGAGCTGTTTTTT | CASGLGQSNTGELFF | TRBJ2-2 | 15 | NA | few | TRBV27
TGCAGTGCCAGAGGGCAGGGTGACTATGGCTACACCTTC | CSARGQGDYGYTF | TRBJ1-2 | 13 | NA | NA | TRBV20-1
TGTGCCAGCAGCCAAGATTTTGGCGGGGGTCCCCGGGGGAGCCAGTACTTC | CASSQDFGGGPRGSQYF | TRBJ2-5 | 17 | TRBD2 | NA | TRBV4-2
TGTGCCAGCAGCCACCCTCGGGGAGGGGGGACGGCCAAAAACATTCAGTACTTC | CASSHPRGGGTAKNIQYF | TRBJ2-4 | 18 | NA | few | TRBV3-1
TGTGCCAGCAGCTTAGGGCGGGGGGGCCGTGAGACCCAGTACTTC | CASSLGRGGRETQYF | TRBJ2-5 | 15 | TRBD2 | few | TRBV7-2
TGTGCCAGCAGGGGACTAGGGTCTGGAAACACCATATATTTT | CASRGLGSGNTIYF | TRBJ1-3 | 14 | NA | NA | TRBV27
TGCAGCGTCCCTCAGGGTATGCGGTATGGCTACACCTTC | CSVPQGMRYGYTF | TRBJ1-2 | 13 | NA | few | TRBV29-1
TGTGCCAGCAGTTTCCTAGCCGGGGGTGTTACAGATACGCAGTATTTT | CASSFLAGGVTDTQYF | TRBJ2-3 | 16 | NA | few | TRBV12-3/TRBV12-4
TGTGCCAGCAGCTTTAGATCGCAGAAGGATTACGAGCAGTACTTC | CASSFRSQKDYEQYF | TRBJ2-7 | 15 | NA | few | TRBV11-2
TGCAGTGCTAGGTACGGGGGCCACGACTACAATGAGCAGTTCTTC | CSARYGGHDYNEQFF | TRBJ2-1 | 15 | NA | few | TRBV20-1
TGCAGTGCTCCGGTGGGTCGGGATCAGCCCCAGCATTTT | CSAPVGRDQPQHF | TRBJ1-5 | 13 | NA | NA | TRBV20-1
TGTGCCAGCAGCCATTCCCTTGTAACAGTGGGCGCGGAAGGCTACACCTTC | CASSHSLVTVGAEGYTF | TRBJ1-2 | 17 | NA | NA | TRBV3-1
TGTGCCAGCTGCAGGGACTGGGACACCGGGGAGCTGTTTTTT | CASCRDWDTGELFF | TRBJ2-2 | 14 | NA | NA | TRBV2
TGCGCCAGCAGCCAGCCCGGACAGGGAAGCTATGGCTACACCTTC | CASSQPGQGSYGYTF | TRBJ1-2 | 15 | TRBD1 | few | TRBV4-1
TGTGCCAGCAGCGTAGCCTGCATGGACGGCAATGAAAAACTGTTTTTT | CASSVACMDGNEKLFF | TRBJ1-4 | 16 | NA | few | TRBV9
TGCGCCAGCGGAGTTACAGGGGGCCATGGCTACACCTTC | CASGVTGGHGYTF | TRBJ1-2 | 13 | TRBD1 | few | TRBV5-1
TGTGCCAGCAGCTTTGGGGGGGCCCAGTCGCAGTATTTT | CASSFGGAQSQYF | TRBJ2-3 | 13 | NA | few | TRBV7-2
TGCGCCAGCAGCCTCCGGCGGGCGTCTGTAGATACGCAGTATTTT | CASSLRRASVDTQYF | TRBJ2-3 | 15 | NA | NA | TRBV4-3
TGTGCCAGCAGGGTAGAGGGGGACGCAGAGACCCAGTACTTC | CASRVEGDAETQYF | TRBJ2-5 | 14 | NA | NA | TRBV7-8
TGTGCCAGCAGCTTGCCTCTTAATGAAAAACTGTTTTTT | CASSLPLNEKLFF | TRBJ1-4 | 13 | NA | NA | TRBV5-6